This section outlines one T cell receptor (beta chain) sequence together with its context. Its antigen is unknown. V dropped 6 bases and J dropped 0 bases, with 7 bases sitting between them. The germline CDR1 and CDR2 sequences are MGHRA and YSYEKL. The CDR3 covers 13 residues. The data are from a study of TIL therapy for anti-PD-1-resistant metastatic lung cancer. Study in general: Tumor harvest preceded PD-1/PD-L1 blockade, followed by nivolumab treatment.

Indicated time point: pre-treatment sample, taken before nivolumab and TIL therapy. The libraries were made with immunoSEQ v3. Libraries were prepared by immunoSEQ multiplex PCR; TCRdb keeps only in-frame clonotypes and omits some of them. In the table there are about 57,000 clones, 79% of which are singletons. Study-wide results and limits: The cohort had more treatment-naive, never-smoker and oncogene-addicted patients than typical.

This chain links TRBV4-1 with TRBJ2-3; D is ambiguous. The source is a woman between 25 and 85 years old with non-small cell lung cancer. Sequencing was performed on blood, taken at baseline. The CDR3 coding sequence is TGCGCCAGCAGAGGAGCTAGCACAGATACGCAGTATTTT. Translating it yields CASRGASTDTQYF.